The subject of this entry is one TCR beta chain. This sample was included in a study of blood T cell repertoires in COVID-19. The overall study: Spain, Italy and the United States supplied samples that represented acute and convalescent COVID-19. PBMCs, B-cell-depleted T cells, or T cells provided the cDNA or gDNA that made up the material.

As processed by the authors: Estimation of nucleated cell counts was performed using reference gene primer amplification. TCRdb's copy holds only in-frame clones and misses some; the assay was immunoSEQ multiplex PCR. That table gives V, J and clone size, and the DNA gave D and trimming. The sample shows approximately 190,000 clones, approximately 84% of them seen only once. There are 17 residues in the CDR3. Germline-derived CDR1 and CDR2 are SGHRS and YFSETQ. Trimming removed 0 bases from V and 5 bases from J; junction bases left unmatched: 12. The origin of this receptor is a woman between 70 and 85 years old with active or convalescent COVID-19. Sequencing used peripheral blood. The chain has TRBV5-1 and TRBJ2-7; 9 nucleotides agree with TRBD1. CDR3: CASSLVPAGTGIHEQYF. The CDR3 bases are TGCGCCAGCAGCTTGGTACCCGCCGGGACAGGGATCCACGAGCAGTACTTC.